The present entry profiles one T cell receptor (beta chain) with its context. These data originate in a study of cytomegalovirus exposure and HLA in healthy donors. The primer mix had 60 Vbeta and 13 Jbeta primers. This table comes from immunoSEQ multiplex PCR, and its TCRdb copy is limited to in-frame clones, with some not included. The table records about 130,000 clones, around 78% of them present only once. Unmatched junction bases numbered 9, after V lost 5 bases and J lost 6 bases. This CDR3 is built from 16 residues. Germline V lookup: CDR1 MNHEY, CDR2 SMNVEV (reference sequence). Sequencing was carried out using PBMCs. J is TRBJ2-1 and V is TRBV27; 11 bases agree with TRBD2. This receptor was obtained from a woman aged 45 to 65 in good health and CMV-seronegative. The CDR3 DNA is TGTGCCAGCAGTAAGGGAACTAGCGGGAGAAGCAATGAGCAGTTCTTC. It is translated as CASSKGTSGRSNEQFF.